This TCR beta chain came from a study of cytomegalovirus exposure and HLA in healthy donors. The overall study: An early data release held some 89 million unique TCRs from HLA-typed donors.

Study-wide points: Relative to the roughly 700-donor mean, N-insertions were reportedly fewer in an Asian-associated ancestry cluster in a later analysis. Earlier findings revealed that most TCR beta V segments proved productive either about 87% or about 30% of the time. The presence/absence work took it that sequencing depth was about the same across donors.

The CDR3 covers 13 residues. CDR1 and CDR2 from the germline V gene are SGHRS and YFSETQ. Trimming cost V 4 bases and J 4 bases; bases outside gene matches: 2. With 60 Vbeta and 13 Jbeta primers, the PCR was carried out. Here immunoSEQ multiplex PCR was the method, and the copy in TCRdb shows in-frame clones only, minus some. The data hold some 100,000 clones, with nearly 70% observed a single time. This clone occurred a few times. The antigen remains unidentified. The receptor was derived from a woman in her 70s in good health and CMV-seropositive. The rearrangement uses TRBV5-1 and TRBJ1-2, with 9 positions matching TRBD1. The sequencing input was PBMCs. The CDR3 protein is CASSADRGYGYTF. The CDR3 coding sequence is TGCGCCAGCAGCGCGGACAGGGGCTATGGCTACACCTTC.